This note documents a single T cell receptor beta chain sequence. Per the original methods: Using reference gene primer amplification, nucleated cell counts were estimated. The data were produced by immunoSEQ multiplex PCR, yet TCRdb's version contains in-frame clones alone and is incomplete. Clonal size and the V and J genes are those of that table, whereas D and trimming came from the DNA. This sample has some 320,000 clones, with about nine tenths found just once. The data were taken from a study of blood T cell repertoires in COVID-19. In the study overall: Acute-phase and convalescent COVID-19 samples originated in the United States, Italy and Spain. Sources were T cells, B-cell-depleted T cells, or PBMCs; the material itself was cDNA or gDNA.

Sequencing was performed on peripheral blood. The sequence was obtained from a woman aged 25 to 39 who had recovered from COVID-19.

DNA for the CDR3: TGTGCCAGCAGCCGTCTACAGGGGAGTCTGGAAAAACTGTTTTTT. Translated, it gives CASSRLQGSLEKLFF. This chain joins TRBV5-4 and TRBJ1-4; 7 bases line up with TRBD1. The CDR3 consists of 15 residues. V lost 4 bases, J lost 8 bases, and 11 bases stayed unmatched. Per the germline V gene, CDR1 is SGHNT and CDR2 is YYREEE (reference sequence).